The clone carrying this TCR beta chain was counted a single time. This specimen belongs to a study of shared T cell receptors in the human thymus. Germline-derived CDR1 and CDR2 are KGHSH and LQKENI. V dropped 3 bases and J dropped 5; count of bases not matched to a gene: 24. CDR3 size: 20 residues. Measured with immunoSEQ multiplex PCR; TCRdb has only the in-frame clones, and not every one. Among 55,000 to 75,000 clones listed, about 95% were seen once. The sequenced sample was thymocytes. The chain carries TRBV18 and TRBJ1-2, with 7 bases fitting TRBD1. This clonotype was obtained from a human donor. The CDR3 sequence: CASSPHSITGLQGRGYGYTF. The CDR3 nucleotides are TGTGCCAGCTCACCCCACTCCATCACAGGCCTACAGGGGCGGGGGTATGGCTACACCTTC.